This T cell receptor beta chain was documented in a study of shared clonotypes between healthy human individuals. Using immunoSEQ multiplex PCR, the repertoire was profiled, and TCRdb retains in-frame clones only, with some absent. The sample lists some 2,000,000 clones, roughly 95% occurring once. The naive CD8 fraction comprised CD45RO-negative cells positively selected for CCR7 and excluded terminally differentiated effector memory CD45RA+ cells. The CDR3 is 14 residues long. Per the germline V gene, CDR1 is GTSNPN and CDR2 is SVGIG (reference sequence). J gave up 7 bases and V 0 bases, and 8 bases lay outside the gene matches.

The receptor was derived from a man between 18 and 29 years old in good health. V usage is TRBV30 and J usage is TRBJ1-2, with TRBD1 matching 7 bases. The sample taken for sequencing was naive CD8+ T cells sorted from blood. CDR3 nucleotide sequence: TGTGCCTGGAGTGTACGAGGGGGCGCCGGTGGCTACACCTTC. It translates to CAWSVRGGAGGYTF.